A single sample gave rise to the 30 T cell receptor beta chains below, sequenced in a study of T cell repertoires in cytomegalovirus infection. TCRdb reprocessed the reads via MiXCR and lists one record per CDR3 protein. The data hold about 490,000 distinct CDR3 sequences, with around 10% observed a single time. Specimen: PBMCs. The receptors shown here come from a human donor in good health (CMV status not recorded). Some clones in this sample may be carry-over from other donors' samples.

This clonotype was seen at least ten times. The chain couples TRBV7-3 to TRBJ2-1; D gene uncertain. Looked up from germline, CDR1 is SGHTA and CDR2 is FQGTGA. The CDR3 sequence is 15 residues long. Trimming cost V 5 bases and J 0 bases, with 11 bases left between them. CDR3 region: CASSPAVSSYNEQFF. CDR3 bases: TGTGCCAGCAGCCCAGCCGTTAGCTCCTACAATGAGCAGTTCTTC.

This clonotype was seen many times. The gene calls are TRBV6-5 and TRBJ2-2; D is unresolved. V was trimmed by 2 bases and J by 1 base, leaving 5 bases between them. Germline V gene sequence: CDR1 MNHEY, CDR2 SVGAGI. This CDR3 spans 14 amino acids. The CDR3 loop is CASSYALNTGELFF. Written as DNA, the CDR3 is TGTGCCAGCAGTTACGCCCTGAACACCGGGGAGCTGTTTTTT.

This clonotype was recorded at least ten times. The chain is built from TRBV7-3 and TRBJ2-1; D is perhaps TRBD2 (5 bases). The ends were cut back, 5 bases at V and 8 bases at J, with 19 bases in the middle. In germline, CDR1 is SGHTA, CDR2 FQGTGA. The CDR3 sequence is 15 residues long. CDR3 sequence: CASSERGQLMDEQFF. CDR3 coding DNA: TGTGCCAGCAGCGAAAGAGGGCAGCTGATGGATGAGCAGTTCTTC.

The genes are TRBV20-1 and TRBJ2-7, with 10 nucleotides matching TRBD2. The junction had 6 bases not matched to a gene; V was cut back by 6 bases and J by 4 bases. The CDR3 contains 13 residues. Looked up from germline, CDR1 is DFQATT and CDR2 is SNEGSKA (reference sequence). CDR3 bases: TGCAGTGCAAGGACTAGCGGCGTATACGAGCAGTACTTC. This translates into CSARTSGVYEQYF.

The sample holds many counts of this clonotype. For the CDR3, the DNA is TGTGCCAGCAACCCGGCGGGAGCTATCTACAATGAGCAGTTCTTC. Translated: CASNPAGAIYNEQFF. The chain carries TRBV28 and TRBJ2-1, with TRBD2 identical over 7 bases. This CDR3 comprises 15 residues. Germline V gene sequence: CDR1 MDHEN, CDR2 SYDVKM. Trimming cost V 7 bases and J 3 bases; bases outside gene matches: 9.

This clonotype occurred a few times. The chain links TRBV6-6 to TRBJ1-1; D gene ambiguous. CDR3 length: 13 residues. Germline values: CDR1 MNHNY, CDR2 SVGAGI (reference sequence). Trimming pared 5 bases from V and 5 bases from J, leaving 12 bases between. The CDR3 reads CASSALIQTEAFF. The CDR3 nucleotides are TGTGCCAGCAGTGCCCTTATCCAGACTGAAGCTTTCTTT.

This clonotype has at least ten counts. The CDR3 DNA reads as TGTGCCAGCGGGGTGAGATACCAAGAGACCCAGTACTTC. It codes for CASGVRYQETQYF. The chain couples TRBV28 to TRBJ2-5; D uncertain. The germline gives CDR1 MDHEN, CDR2 SYDVKM. Trimming pared 8 bases from V and 0 bases from J, leaving 10 bases between. The CDR3 has 13 residues.

This clonotype was observed at least ten times. The rearrangement uses TRBV25-1 and TRBJ1-5; D call uncertain. This CDR3 spans 15 amino acids. Trimming removed 4 bases from V and 4 bases from J, with 14 bases in between. Germline-derived CDR1 and CDR2 are MGHDK and SYGVNS. The CDR3 coding sequence is TGTGCCAGCAGTGGCTCGTTGGGTGGGAATCAGCCCCAGCATTTT. Its translation: CASSGSLGGNQPQHF.

This clonotype was observed at least ten times. The chain employs TRBV5-1 and TRBJ1-2, with D tentatively TRBD1 (5 bases). Germline CDR1 and CDR2: SGHRS and YFSETQ. CDR3 length: 13 residues. Trimming cost V 4 bases and J 3 bases, with 10 bases left between them. The CDR3 coding sequence is TGCGCCAGCAGCAAGGGGCTGGACTATGGCTACACCTTC. Encoded protein: CASSKGLDYGYTF.

This clonotype has at least ten counts. V usage is TRBV19 and J usage is TRBJ1-6, with 10 bases fitting TRBD1. Germline V gives CDR1 LNHDA, CDR2 SQIVND (reference sequence). The CDR3 runs to 16 residues. J was trimmed by 9 bases and V by 7 bases; bases with no gene match: 12. CDR3: CASKSTGTGEGSPLHF. In nucleotides, the CDR3 is TGTGCCAGTAAATCCACCGGGACAGGGGAAGGTTCACCCCTCCACTTT.

The rearrangement uses TRBV25-1 and TRBJ2-7; D ambiguous. Between the trimmed V and J ends, which lost 7 bases and 0 bases, there was a span of 10 bases. Per the germline V gene, CDR1 is MGHDK and CDR2 is SYGVNS. The length of the CDR3 is 13 residues. The CDR3 sequence is CASTASSSYEQYF. The DNA of the CDR3 is TGTGCCAGCACTGCGTCCAGCTCCTACGAGCAGTACTTC.

This clonotype was detected ten times or more. The rearrangement joins TRBV12-3 or TRBV12-4 to TRBJ2-7, with D possibly being TRBD1 (5 bases). The germline V and J ends were trimmed by 4 bases and 4 bases, with 11 bases remaining between them. This CDR3 has 13 amino acids. The CDR3 region has the DNA TGTGCCAGCAGTTCACGACAGCTATACGAGCAGTACTTC. The encoded protein is CASSSRQLYEQYF.

The rearrangement joins TRBV20-1 to TRBJ2-3; D uncertain. Germline-derived CDR1 and CDR2 are DFQATT and SNEGSKA (reference sequence). This CDR3 is built from 14 residues. With 0 bases removed from V and 4 bases from J, the gap between germline ends came to 11 bases. In DNA, the CDR3 is TGCAGTGCTAGAGACCAGGTTCGATCAGATACGCAGTATTTT. This sequence encodes CSARDQVRSDTQYF.

This clonotype was picked up many times. The genes are TRBV7-2 and TRBJ2-1; D gene unclear. Germline V gene data show CDR1 as SGHTA and CDR2 as FQGNSA. There are 13 residues in the CDR3. V was trimmed by 4 bases and J by 11 bases, leaving 15 bases between them. The CDR3 DNA follows: TGTGCCAGCAGCTCCCCCAAACTTCGTCAGCAGTTCTTC. It encodes CASSSPKLRQQFF.

The rearrangement joins TRBV19 to TRBJ1-5; D is ambiguous. Per germline, CDR1 LNHDA and CDR2 SQIVND (reference sequence). This CDR3 has 14 amino acids. Trimming took off 7 bases at V and 6 bases at J, with 16 bases between the two ends. CDR3: CASKPPETLQPQHF. The CDR3 region has the DNA TGTGCCAGTAAACCCCCAGAAACCCTTCAGCCCCAGCATTTT. The full variable domain, with the rest looked up from reference TRBV19 and TRBJ1-5, is DGGITQSPKYLFRKEGQNVTLSCEQNLNHDAMYWYRQDPGQGLRLIYYSQIVNDFQKGDIAEGYSVSREKKESFPLTVTSAQKNPTAFYLCASKPPETLQPQHFGDGTRLSIL.

This clonotype appeared a few times. The chain has TRBV7-9 and TRBJ1-1; TRBD1 might be the D (5 bases). The CDR3 consists of 15 residues. The germline CDR1 and CDR2 sequences are SEHNR and FQNEAQ (reference sequence). V was clipped by 5 bases and J by 1 base, with 14 bases between them. In DNA, the CDR3 is TGTGCCAGCAGCCTTTTGACTCAGGGGAACACTGAAGCTTTCTTT. As protein: CASSLLTQGNTEAFF.

The chain carries TRBV5-1 and TRBJ2-5, with 8 bases lining up with TRBD2. The V gene end was trimmed by 3 bases and the J gene end by 2 bases; junction bases not matched to a gene: 6. The CDR3 is made up of 15 amino acids. Germline assignment: CDR1 SGHRS and CDR2 YFSETQ. The CDR3 sequence: CASSSSGSRQETQYF. DNA of the CDR3: TGCGCCAGCAGCTCCAGCGGGAGTAGACAAGAGACCCAGTACTTC.

This clonotype was seen only a few times. Written as DNA, the CDR3 is TGTGCCAGCAGCATAAACAGGGGGAGGACTGAAGCTTTCTTT. This gives the protein CASSINRGRTEAFF. The V and J genes are TRBV11-1 and TRBJ1-1, with 8 bases aligning to TRBD1. Germline CDR1 and CDR2: SGHAT and FQDESV (reference sequence). With 5 bases clipped from V and 5 bases from J, the junction kept 7 bases outside the gene matches. This CDR3 region has 14 residues.

This clonotype was counted a few times. V is TRBV20-1 and J is TRBJ2-1, with 9 bases matching TRBD2. Germline-derived CDR1 and CDR2 are DFQATT and SNEGSKA (reference sequence). J gave up 6 bases and V 3 bases, and 9 bases lay outside the gene matches. The CDR3 loop spans 15 amino acids. The CDR3 bases are TGCAGTGCTAGTGGGGGCGGCGGGGGGGCCAATGAGCAGTTCTTC. It codes for CSASGGGGGANEQFF.

This clonotype was counted many times. The genes are TRBV27 and TRBJ2-5; possible D gene TRBD1, 6 bases. With 5 bases removed from V and 5 bases from J, the gap between germline ends came to 18 bases. CDR3 length: 15 amino acids. Germline CDR1 MNHEY, CDR2 SMNVEV (reference sequence). The CDR3: CASSPQWTAVETQYF. CDR3 nucleotide sequence: TGTGCCAGCAGTCCCCAATGGACAGCCGTGGAGACCCAGTACTTC.

The rearrangement links TRBV9 to TRBJ1-5, with D perhaps TRBD1 (5 bases). Germline V CDR1 and CDR2: SGDLS, YYNGEE. The CDR3 spans 15 residues. Trimming pared 4 bases from V and 3 bases from J, leaving 14 bases between. This chain's CDR3 is CASSRGGGANQPQHF. The CDR3 region has the DNA TGTGCCAGCAGCCGCGGGGGGGGAGCCAATCAGCCCCAGCATTTT.

This clonotype was seen only a few times. DNA of the CDR3: TGTGCCAGTAATCGCGGAGTTGAAGCTTTCTTT. Translating it yields CASNRGVEAFF. This chain connects TRBV19 to TRBJ1-1; D not certain. Germline loops: CDR1 LNHDA, CDR2 SQIVND (reference sequence). This CDR3 comprises 11 residues. V dropped 7 bases and J dropped 7 bases, with 10 bases sitting between them. The full variable domain, completed using reference TRBV19 and TRBJ1-1, is DGGITQSPKYLFRKEGQNVTLSCEQNLNHDAMYWYRQDPGQGLRLIYYSQIVNDFQKGDIAEGYSVSREKKESFPLTVTSAQKNPTAFYLCASNRGVEAFFGQGTRLTVV.

About this clonotype itself: This clone may be a read error of a much larger clone one base away. This chain links TRBV12-3 or TRBV12-4 with TRBJ2-5, with TRBD2 identical over 13 bases. The CDR3 runs to 16 residues. Trimming took 4 bases from V and 5 from J; bases not matched to a gene: 7. CDR3 amino acids: CASSSPGLAGHETQYF. In nucleotides, the CDR3 is TGTGCCAGCAGTTCACCGGGACTAGCGGGGCATGAGACCCAGTACTTC.

Many counts were recorded for this clonotype. This sequence joins TRBV7-2 and TRBJ2-5; TRBD2 matches 13 bases. Trimming cost V 2 bases and J 2 bases; bases outside gene matches: 8. This CDR3 has 18 residues. The germline V gene has CDR1 SGHTA and CDR2 FQGNSA. The CDR3 sequence is CASSLWGRLAGGQETQYF. The CDR3 nucleotides are TGTGCCAGCAGCTTATGGGGGAGACTAGCGGGAGGTCAAGAGACCCAGTACTTC.

This clonotype was observed many times. This chain joins TRBV29-1 and TRBJ2-6; no definite D call. This CDR3 is 13 amino acids long. V was pared by 4 bases and J by 0 bases, with 4 bases between. CDR1 is SQVTM and CDR2 is ANQGSEA in the germline V gene. The CDR3 region is CSVGHSGANVLTF. The DNA of the CDR3 is TGCAGCGTTGGGCACTCTGGGGCCAACGTCCTGACTTTC.

At least ten counts were recorded for this clonotype. CDR3 protein: CASSKKGSAGGLYEQYF. The DNA of the CDR3 is TGTGCCAGCAGCAAAAAAGGTTCGGCAGGGGGTTTGTACGAGCAGTACTTC. The V gene is TRBV7-3, the J gene TRBJ2-7, with TRBD1 matching over 7 bases. The CDR3 has 17 amino acids. Germline assignment: CDR1 SGHTA and CDR2 FQGTGA. After removal of 5 bases from V and 4 bases from J, the junction contained 17 bases not matched to a gene.

In this sample, this clonotype turned up many times. This chain joins TRBV7-2 and TRBJ1-2; the D gene is possibly TRBD1 (5 bases). The CDR3 has 15 residues. Trimming took off 5 bases at V and 4 bases at J, with 17 bases between the two ends. Germline CDR1 and CDR2: SGHTA and FQGNSA. The CDR3 nucleotides read TGTGCCAGCAGCCCGACTTTGACAGTTTCCTATGGCTACACCTTC. Translating it yields CASSPTLTVSYGYTF. Combining the CDR3 with reference TRBV7-2 and TRBJ1-2 gives the whole variable domain GAGVSQSPSNKVTEKGKDVELRCDPISGHTALYWYRQSLGQGLEFLIYFQGNSAPDKSGLPSDRFSAERTGGSVSTLTIQRTQQEDSAVYLCASSPTLTVSYGYTFGSGTRLTVV.

This clonotype has a count of ten or more. This chain links TRBV6-1 with TRBJ2-3; TRBD2 is a possible D gene (5 bases). Looked up from germline, CDR1 is MNHNS and CDR2 is SASEGT. V gave up 1 base and J gave up 0 bases, with 14 bases separating them. The CDR3 covers 17 residues. In nucleotides, the CDR3 is TGTGCCAGCAGTGAAGTGAAACTAGGAAGAAGCACAGATACGCAGTATTTT. As protein: CASSEVKLGRSTDTQYF.

The sample holds a few counts of this clonotype. This chain connects TRBV9 to TRBJ1-2, with D unclear. V lost 0 bases and J 8 bases, leaving 11 bases between the germline ends. The CDR3 runs 13 residues. Germline CDR1 SGDLS, CDR2 YYNGEE. The CDR3 spells CASSVGDLEGYTF. The CDR3 coding sequence is TGTGCCAGCAGCGTAGGTGACCTCGAGGGCTACACCTTC.

This chain links TRBV4-1 with TRBJ2-7; 8 bases line up with TRBD1. Looked up from germline, CDR1 is MGHRA and CDR2 is YSYEKL. The junction had 7 bases not matched to a gene; V was cut back by 2 bases and J by 1 base. The CDR3 has 16 residues. Here the CDR3 reads CASSQPGTGISYEQYF. DNA of the CDR3: TGCGCCAGCAGCCAACCTGGGACAGGAATTTCCTACGAGCAGTACTTC.